This T cell receptor beta chain was identified in a study of type 1 and type 2 diabetes patients. For the study at large: CD4+ or CD8+ T cells were positively selected from PBMCs with microbeads. Findings and limits, study-wide: Age and gender were not matched between study groups, possibly biasing interpretation. Some HECs seen only in T1D might also appear in more T2D or control samples.

The CDR3 runs 12 residues. Deletions cut 8 bases from V and 4 bases from J, with 10 bases between. Per the germline V gene, CDR1 is SNHLY and CDR2 is FYNNEI. Other autoimmune diseases and infections within the past four weeks excluded donors. Genomic DNA was the PCR template. The TCR beta CDR3 region was amplified using 30 forward and 13 reverse primers. MiXCR was run by TCRdb on the multiplex PCR reads, yielding one entry per CDR3 protein. The sample lists fewer than 350,000 distinct CDR3 sequences; around 50% were seen once. About this clonotype: Its target is not known.

The rearrangement uses TRBV2 and TRBJ2-3; no clear D. This clonotype originated in a man aged 18-30 years with type 2 diabetes. The specimen sequenced was peripheral blood mononuclear cells (PBMCs). The CDR3 nucleotides are TGTGCCAGCGGTAGACGAGCAGATACGCAGTATTTT. Its protein product is CASGRRADTQYF.